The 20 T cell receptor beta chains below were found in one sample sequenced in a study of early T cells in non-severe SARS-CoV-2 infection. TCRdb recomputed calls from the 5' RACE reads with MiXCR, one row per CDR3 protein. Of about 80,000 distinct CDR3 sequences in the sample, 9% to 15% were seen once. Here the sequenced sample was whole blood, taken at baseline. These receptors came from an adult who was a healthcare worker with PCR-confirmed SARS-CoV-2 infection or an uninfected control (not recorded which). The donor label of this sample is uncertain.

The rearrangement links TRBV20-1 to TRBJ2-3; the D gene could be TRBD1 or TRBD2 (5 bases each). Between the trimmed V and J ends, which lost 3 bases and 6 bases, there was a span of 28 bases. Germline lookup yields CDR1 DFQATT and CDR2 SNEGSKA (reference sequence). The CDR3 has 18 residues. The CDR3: CSASPGRRWDGNMDTQYF. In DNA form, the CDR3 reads TGCAGTGCTAGTCCGGGGCGAAGATGGGACGGGAATATGGATACGCAGTATTTT.

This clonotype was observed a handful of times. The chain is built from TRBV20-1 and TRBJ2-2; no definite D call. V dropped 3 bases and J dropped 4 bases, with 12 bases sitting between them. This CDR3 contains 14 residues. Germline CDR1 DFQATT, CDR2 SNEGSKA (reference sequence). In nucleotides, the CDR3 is TGCAGTGCTAGTCCCGGGTTGGGCACCGGGGAGCTGTTTTTT. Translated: CSASPGLGTGELFF.

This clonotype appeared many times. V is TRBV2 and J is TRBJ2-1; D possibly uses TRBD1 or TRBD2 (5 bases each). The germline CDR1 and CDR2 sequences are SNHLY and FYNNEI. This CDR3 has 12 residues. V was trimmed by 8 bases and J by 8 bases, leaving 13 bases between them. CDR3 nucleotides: TGTGCCAGCGGCCTCCGGGACGATGAGCAGTTCTTC. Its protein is CASGLRDDEQFF.

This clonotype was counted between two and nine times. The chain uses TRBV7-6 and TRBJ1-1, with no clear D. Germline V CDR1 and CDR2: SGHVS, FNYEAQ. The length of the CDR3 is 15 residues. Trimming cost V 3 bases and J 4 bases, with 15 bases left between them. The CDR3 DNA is TGTGCCAGCAGCTTCGGCCAGGAGGTCTCCACTGAAGCTTTCTTT. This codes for CASSFGQEVSTEAFF.

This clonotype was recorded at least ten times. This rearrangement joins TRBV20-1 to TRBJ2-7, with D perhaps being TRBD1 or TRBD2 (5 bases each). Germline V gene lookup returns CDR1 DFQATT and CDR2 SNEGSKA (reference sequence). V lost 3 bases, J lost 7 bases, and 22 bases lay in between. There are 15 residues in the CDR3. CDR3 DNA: TGCAGTGCTAGGATGGGGCTAGCCCAAAGGTGGGAGCAGTACTTC. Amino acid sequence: CSARMGLAQRWEQYF.

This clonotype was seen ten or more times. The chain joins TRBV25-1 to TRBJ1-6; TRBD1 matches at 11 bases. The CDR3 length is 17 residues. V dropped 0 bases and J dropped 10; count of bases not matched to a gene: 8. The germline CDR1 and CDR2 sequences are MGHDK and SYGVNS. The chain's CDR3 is CASSEYTRDRGESPLHF. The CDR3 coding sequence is TGTGCCAGCAGTGAATACACGAGGGACAGGGGGGAGTCACCCCTCCACTTT.

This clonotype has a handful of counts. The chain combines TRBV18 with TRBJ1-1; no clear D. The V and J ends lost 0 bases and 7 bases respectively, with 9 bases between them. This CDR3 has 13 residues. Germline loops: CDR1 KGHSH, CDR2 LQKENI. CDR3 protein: CASSPPGQLEAFF. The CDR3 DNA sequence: TGTGCCAGCTCACCACCGGGTCAGCTTGAAGCTTTCTTT. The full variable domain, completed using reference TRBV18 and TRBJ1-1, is NAGVMQNPRHLVRRRGQEARLRCSPMKGHSHVYWYRQLPEEGLKFMVYLQKENIIDESGMPKERFSAEFPKEGPSILRIQQVVRGDSAAYFCASSPPGQLEAFFGQGTRLTVV.

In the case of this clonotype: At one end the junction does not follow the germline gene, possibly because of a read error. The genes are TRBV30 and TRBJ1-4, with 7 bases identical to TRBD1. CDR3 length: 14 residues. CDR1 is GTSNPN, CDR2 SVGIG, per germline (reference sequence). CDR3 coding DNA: TGTGCCTCGCACCGGGACAGCGCTTTCGAAATACTGTTTTTT. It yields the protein CASHRDSAFEILFF.

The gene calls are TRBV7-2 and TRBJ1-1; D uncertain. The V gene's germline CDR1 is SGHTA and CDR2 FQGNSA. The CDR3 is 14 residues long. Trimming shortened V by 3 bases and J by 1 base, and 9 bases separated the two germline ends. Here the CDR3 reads CASSFFGTNTEAFF. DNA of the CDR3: TGTGCCAGCAGCTTTTTTGGAACGAACACTGAAGCTTTCTTT.

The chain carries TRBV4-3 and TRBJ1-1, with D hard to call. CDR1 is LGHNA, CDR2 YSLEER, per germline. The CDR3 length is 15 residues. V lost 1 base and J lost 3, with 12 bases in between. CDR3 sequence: CASSQVYGEDTEAFF. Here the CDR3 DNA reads TGCGCCAGCAGCCAAGTATATGGGGAAGACACTGAAGCTTTCTTT.

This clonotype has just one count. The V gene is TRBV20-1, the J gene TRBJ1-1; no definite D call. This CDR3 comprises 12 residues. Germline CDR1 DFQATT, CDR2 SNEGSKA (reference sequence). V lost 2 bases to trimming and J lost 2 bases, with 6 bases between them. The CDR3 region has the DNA TGCAGTGCTAGACGCAGTAACACTGAAGCTTTCTTT. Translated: CSARRSNTEAFF.

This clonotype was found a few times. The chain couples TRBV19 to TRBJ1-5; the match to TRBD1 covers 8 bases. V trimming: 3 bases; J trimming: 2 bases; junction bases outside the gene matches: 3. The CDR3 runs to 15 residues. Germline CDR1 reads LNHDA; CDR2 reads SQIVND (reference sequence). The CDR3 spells CASSIDRGRNQPQHF. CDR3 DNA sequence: TGTGCCAGTAGTATTGACAGGGGTCGCAATCAGCCCCAGCATTTT. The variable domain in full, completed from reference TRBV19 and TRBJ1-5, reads DGGITQSPKYLFRKEGQNVTLSCEQNLNHDAMYWYRQDPGQGLRLIYYSQIVNDFQKGDIAEGYSVSREKKESFPLTVTSAQKNPTAFYLCASSIDRGRNQPQHFGDGTRLSIL.

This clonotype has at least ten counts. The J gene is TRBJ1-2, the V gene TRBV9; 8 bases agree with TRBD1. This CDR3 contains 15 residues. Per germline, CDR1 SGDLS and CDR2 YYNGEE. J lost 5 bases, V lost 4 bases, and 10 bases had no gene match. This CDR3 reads CASSSQGAGGYGYTF. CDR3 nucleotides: TGTGCCAGCAGCTCCCAGGGGGCAGGGGGTTATGGCTACACCTTC.

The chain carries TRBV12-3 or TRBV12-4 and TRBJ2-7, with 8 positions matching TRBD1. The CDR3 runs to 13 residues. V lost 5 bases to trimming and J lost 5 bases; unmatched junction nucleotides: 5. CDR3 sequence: CASSRRGRDEQYF. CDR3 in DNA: TGTGCCAGCAGTCGCAGGGGGCGCGACGAGCAGTACTTC.

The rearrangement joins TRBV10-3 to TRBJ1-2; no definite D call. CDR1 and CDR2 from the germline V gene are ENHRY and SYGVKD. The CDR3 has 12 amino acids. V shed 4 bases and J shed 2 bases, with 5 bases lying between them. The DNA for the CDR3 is TGTGCCATCAGTGCAGAGAACTATGGCTACACCTTC. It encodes CAISAENYGYTF.

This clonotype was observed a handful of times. The CDR3 DNA reads TGTGCCAGCAGAGACGGGGGGTACTACAATGAGCAGTTCTTC. It specifies CASRDGGYYNEQFF. The chain links TRBV6-5 to TRBJ2-1; TRBD2 matches at 7 bases. Germline-derived CDR1 and CDR2 are MNHEY and SVGAGI. V dropped 6 bases and J dropped 3; count of bases not matched to a gene: 5. The CDR3 runs to 14 residues.

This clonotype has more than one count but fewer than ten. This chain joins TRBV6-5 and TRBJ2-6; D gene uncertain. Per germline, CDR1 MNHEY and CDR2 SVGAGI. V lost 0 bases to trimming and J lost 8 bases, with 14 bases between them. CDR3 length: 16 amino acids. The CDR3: CASSYSRSSRTNVLTF. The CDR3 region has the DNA TGTGCCAGCAGTTACTCCAGGAGCAGTAGGACCAACGTCCTGACTTTC.

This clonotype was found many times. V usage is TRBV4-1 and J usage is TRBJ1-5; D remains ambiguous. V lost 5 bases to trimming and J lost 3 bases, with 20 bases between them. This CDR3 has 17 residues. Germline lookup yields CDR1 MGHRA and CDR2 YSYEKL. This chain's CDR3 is CASSEAHDWSVNQPQHF. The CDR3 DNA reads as TGCGCCAGCAGCGAAGCCCACGACTGGAGTGTCAATCAGCCCCAGCATTTT.

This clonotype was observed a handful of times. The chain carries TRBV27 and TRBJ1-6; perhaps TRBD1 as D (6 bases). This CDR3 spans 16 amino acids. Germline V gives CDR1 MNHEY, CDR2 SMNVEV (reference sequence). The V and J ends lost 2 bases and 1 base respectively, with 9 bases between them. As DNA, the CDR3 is TGTGCCAGCAGTTTAGTACAGGGATCCTATAATTCACCCCTCCACTTT. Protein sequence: CASSLVQGSYNSPLHF.

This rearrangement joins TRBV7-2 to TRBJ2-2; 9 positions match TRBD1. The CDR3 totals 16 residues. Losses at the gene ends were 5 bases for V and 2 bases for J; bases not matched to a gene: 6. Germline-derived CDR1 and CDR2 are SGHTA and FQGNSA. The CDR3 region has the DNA TGTGCCAGCAGCCATGGGACAGGGACTAACACCGGGGAGCTGTTTTTT. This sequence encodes CASSHGTGTNTGELFF.